What follows are 8 T cell receptor beta chains derived from one specimen sequenced in a study of human T cells and chemical hapten exposure. Time point of the sample: healthy volunteer bleed at 2 weeks. Total RNA came from unfractionated whole blood. TCRdb reprocessed the RACE reads with MiXCR, giving one entry per CDR3 protein. The sample has 130,000 or so distinct CDR3 sequences, approximately 9.5% seen once. The sequencing input was whole blood. The source is a male donor in good health. Some clones in this sample may be carry-over from other donors' samples.

Many counts were recorded for this clonotype. The chain couples TRBV6-2 or TRBV6-3 to TRBJ2-7, with 7 bases lining up with TRBD1. The trim removed 5 bases at V and 0 bases at J, leaving 4 bases unmatched. Germline V gene sequence: CDR1 MNHEY, CDR2 SVGEGT. The CDR3 is made up of 14 amino acids. Here the CDR3 DNA reads TGTGCCAGCAGTCAGGACAGGATCTCCTACGAGCAGTACTTC. Translation gives CASSQDRISYEQYF.

The chain combines TRBV5-1 with TRBJ2-1; 7 nucleotides line up with TRBD1. Germline V gives CDR1 SGHRS, CDR2 YFSETQ. CDR3 length: 15 amino acids. Losses at the gene ends were 2 bases for V and 2 bases for J; bases not matched to a gene: 4. DNA for the CDR3: TGCGCCAGCAGCTTCCGGGGACAGACCTACAATGAGCAGTTCTTC. Its translation is CASSFRGQTYNEQFF.

This clonotype occurred a few times. This chain joins TRBV3-1 and TRBJ2-7, with a weak D call TRBD2 (7 bases). The CDR3 runs to 15 residues. Germline V gene sequence: CDR1 LGHDT, CDR2 YNNKEL (reference sequence). The V end was cut by 0 bases, the J end by 8 bases, with 17 bases between. Here the CDR3 DNA reads TGTGCCAGCAGCCAAGAAAGCGGGACAACTACGAAGCAGTACTTC. It encodes CASSQESGTTTKQYF.

This clonotype turned up a few times. The chain has TRBV7-9 and TRBJ1-1, with no clear D. Trimming took off 0 bases at V and 4 bases at J, with 9 bases between the two ends. Germline loops: CDR1 SEHNR, CDR2 FQNEAQ (reference sequence). This CDR3 contains 14 residues. In nucleotides, the CDR3 is TGTGCCAGCAGCTTAGCCCTGCAAGGCACTGAAGCTTTCTTT. Translating it yields CASSLALQGTEAFF.

This clonotype was counted ten times or more. The V and J genes are TRBV20-1 and TRBJ2-1; D possibly corresponds to TRBD2 (6 bases). The CDR3 is 11 amino acids. CDR1 is DFQATT and CDR2 is SNEGSKA in the germline V gene (reference sequence). Between the trimmed V and J ends, which lost 4 bases and 12 bases, there was a span of 13 bases. CDR3 amino acids: CSAIRREGQFF. CDR3 in DNA: TGCAGTGCTATTAGGCGGGAAGGGCAGTTCTTC.

The table lists this clonotype with a few counts. The rearrangement uses TRBV4-3 and TRBJ1-1, with D unresolved. Germline values: CDR1 LGHNA, CDR2 YSLEER. Trimming shortened V by 4 bases and J by 0 bases, and 12 bases separated the two germline ends. The CDR3 covers 15 residues. DNA for the CDR3: TGCGCCAGCAGCCGGGCCACGGGGTTGAACACTGAAGCTTTCTTT. This gives the protein CASSRATGLNTEAFF.

The rearrangement uses TRBV7-2 and TRBJ2-2; D gene uncertain. Trimming shortened V by 1 base and J by 1 base, and 7 bases separated the two germline ends. The CDR3 spans 15 residues. Germline V gives CDR1 SGHTA, CDR2 FQGNSA. CDR3 residues: CASSLVIGNTGELFF. CDR3 nucleotides: TGTGCCAGCAGCTTAGTAATTGGGAACACCGGGGAGCTGTTTTTT.

This clonotype was counted between two and nine times. The rearrangement links TRBV10-3 to TRBJ2-1; D is unclear. The CDR3 totals 15 residues. The germline CDR1 and CDR2 sequences are ENHRY and SYGVKD. V lost 2 bases, J lost 7 bases, and 15 bases lay in between. This chain's CDR3 is CAISEALRSPNEQFF. CDR3 bases: TGTGCCATCAGTGAGGCCCTTAGGAGTCCGAATGAGCAGTTCTTC.